Shown below are 19 T cell receptor beta chains from a single sample sequenced in a study of T cells expressing NK-cell markers. TCRdb re-analyzed the 5' RACE reads; it lists each CDR3 protein once, without DNA. In total, the table holds hundreds of thousands of distinct CDR3 sequences. Sequenced input: blood T cells: a sorted CD56 or NKG2C T cell subset, CD4+ or CD8+ T cells, or bulk PBMC T cells (not recorded which). Receptors were obtained from a man aged 18-75 years in good health.

The rearrangement joins TRBV5-4 to TRBJ2-5; TCRdb calls TRBD2, which cannot be checked without DNA. Germline CDR1 SGHNT, CDR2 YYREEE (reference sequence). The CDR3 length is 15 residues. CDR3 region: CASSSARVIQETQYF.

The chain employs TRBV7-6 and TRBJ1-1; the TCRdb call, TRBD1, lacks DNA for checking. Germline V gives CDR1 SGHVS, CDR2 FNYEAQ. This CDR3 has 16 residues. This CDR3 is CASSLAIGRGGTEAFF.

V is TRBV3-1 and J is TRBJ2-7; TCRdb picks TRBD1, but there is no DNA to check that call. The CDR3 runs to 18 residues. Germline V CDR1 and CDR2: LGHDT, YNNKEL (reference sequence). CDR3: CASSPRGGGGRSSYEQYF.

This chain connects TRBV5-6 to TRBJ2-1; as DNA is missing, the TRBD1 call by TCRdb cannot be tested. Per germline, CDR1 SGHDT and CDR2 YYEEEE. The CDR3 is made up of 15 amino acids. The CDR3 here is CASSFRDRGWDEQFF.

The chain couples TRBV24-1 to TRBJ2-3; checking the TCRdb D call of TRBD2 is not possible without DNA. The CDR3 has 15 amino acids. In germline, CDR1 is KGHDR, CDR2 SFDVKD. The CDR3 reads CATSDLRAGTDTQYF.

The chain links TRBV5-6 to TRBJ2-5; TCRdb reports TRBD2, a call that lacks DNA to check it against. Looked up from germline, CDR1 is SGHDT and CDR2 is YYEEEE. The CDR3 loop spans 16 amino acids. The CDR3 protein is CASSSPGLAGGETQYF.

The V and J genes are TRBV6-1 and TRBJ1-2; no DNA is available, so the TRBD1 call from TCRdb remains unchecked. The germline gives CDR1 MNHNS, CDR2 SASEGT. The CDR3 has 16 residues. The CDR3: CASSQRRTGGGYGYTF.

This sequence joins TRBV2 and TRBJ1-4; TCRdb's D call of TRBD1 is untestable without DNA. Germline V CDR1 and CDR2: SNHLY, FYNNEI. This CDR3 comprises 14 residues. This chain's CDR3 is CASKVSPTNEKLFF.

The V and J genes are TRBV13 and TRBJ2-2. The CDR3 sequence is 16 residues long. Germline lookup yields CDR1 PRHDT and CDR2 FYEKMQ (reference sequence). CDR3 sequence: CASSLARVRYTGELFF.

CDR3 amino acids: CAWSAVNSNQPQHF. V usage is TRBV30 and J usage is TRBJ1-5. CDR1 and CDR2 (germline): GTSNPN, SVGIG (reference sequence). This CDR3 contains 14 residues.

This chain connects TRBV6-5 to TRBJ2-2; the D call from TCRdb, TRBD1, cannot be confirmed without DNA. Germline V CDR1 and CDR2: MNHEY, SVGAGI. The CDR3 is 16 residues long. CDR3 loop: CASSYGAGGSTGELFF.

The chain carries TRBV7-9 and TRBJ2-5. This CDR3 is 14 amino acids long. Germline V gives CDR1 SEHNR, CDR2 FQNEAQ (reference sequence). CDR3 protein: CASSFFGVPETQYF.

The chain joins TRBV2 to TRBJ2-3; TCRdb designates TRBD2, a call that cannot be tested without DNA. Germline V lookup: CDR1 SNHLY, CDR2 FYNNEI. The CDR3 covers 16 residues. The CDR3: CASSEGAVSSTDTQYF.

The chain joins TRBV7-2 to TRBJ2-4; checking the TCRdb D call of TRBD1 is not possible without DNA. This CDR3 region has 15 residues. Germline lookup yields CDR1 SGHTA and CDR2 FQGNSA. CDR3 region: CASSSRQGRGSIQYF.

This chain joins TRBV5-1 and TRBJ1-1; TCRdb selects TRBD1, and the lack of DNA leaves this call unchecked. Per germline, CDR1 SGHRS and CDR2 YFSETQ. The CDR3 has 18 residues. CDR3 amino acids: CASSPERDRGLENTEAFF.

The chain employs TRBV12-3 or TRBV12-4 and TRBJ2-7; TCRdb names TRBD1, which stays unverified in the absence of DNA. This CDR3 comprises 13 residues. The CDR3 sequence is CASRAQGVHEQYF.

The chain employs TRBV2 and TRBJ2-3; TCRdb gives TRBD2 as the D gene, but with no DNA this cannot be confirmed. This CDR3 has 14 amino acids. Germline CDR1 reads SNHLY; CDR2 reads FYNNEI. CDR3 loop: CASSNLAATDTQYF.

The J gene is TRBJ2-1, the V gene TRBV11-1; TCRdb's D call of TRBD2 is untestable without DNA. The CDR3 has 18 amino acids. Germline V gene data show CDR1 as SGHAT and CDR2 as FQDESV (reference sequence). Here the CDR3 reads CASSLWKTSGHSYNEQFF.

The rearrangement joins TRBV2 to TRBJ1-5. The CDR3 contains 15 residues. CDR1 SNHLY and CDR2 FYNNEI come from the germline V gene. The CDR3 protein is CASSRTGLSNQPQHF.